This T cell receptor (beta chain) was obtained from a study of metastatic and nonmetastatic thyroid tumors. Study processing details: Construction of a distant-metastasis classifier for papillary thyroid cancer relied on CDR3 differences across clinicopathological groups. TCRdb reanalyzed the PCR reads via MiXCR. The V and J calls and clone size are TCRdb's, not the authors'. The repertoire holds 35,000 to 55,000 clones, around 3.1% seen once, with approximately 9.8% in the top ten. Between the trimmed V and J ends, which lost 3 bases and 6 bases, there was a span of 15 bases. Germline CDR1 reads SEHNR; CDR2 reads FQNEAQ (reference sequence). This CDR3 spans 14 amino acids. Every patient was untreated before thyroid surgery.

Specimen: blood. The TCR was taken from a female donor with papillary thyroid cancer or a benign thyroid nodule (not recorded which). Some clones in this sample may be carry-over from other donors' samples. The J gene is TRBJ2-7, the V gene TRBV7-9, with D uncertain. The CDR3 spells CASSFETSRAEQYF. CDR3 nucleotides: TGTGCCAGCAGCTTCGAGACTTCTAGGGCCGAGCAGTACTTC. Supplemented by reference TRBV7-9 and TRBJ2-7, the full variable domain reads DTGVSQNPRHKITKRGQNVTFRCDPISEHNRLYWYRQTLGQGPEFLTYFQNEAQLEKSRLLSDRFSAERPKGSFSTLEIQRTEQGDSAMYLCASSFETSRAEQYFGPGTRLTVT.